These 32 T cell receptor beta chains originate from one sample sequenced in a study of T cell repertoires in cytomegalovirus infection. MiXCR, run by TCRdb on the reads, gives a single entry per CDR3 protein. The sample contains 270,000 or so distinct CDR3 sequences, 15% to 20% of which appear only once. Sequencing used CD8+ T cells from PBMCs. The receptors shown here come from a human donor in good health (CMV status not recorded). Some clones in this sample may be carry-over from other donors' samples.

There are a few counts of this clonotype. In nucleotides, the CDR3 is TGTGCCAGCGGATCGAGTGTTAACTATGGCTACACCTTC. It codes for CASGSSVNYGYTF. J is TRBJ1-2 and V is TRBV9, with no clear D. This CDR3 is 13 amino acids long. The germline V gene has CDR1 SGDLS and CDR2 YYNGEE. V lost 7 bases, J lost 1 base, and 11 bases lay in between.

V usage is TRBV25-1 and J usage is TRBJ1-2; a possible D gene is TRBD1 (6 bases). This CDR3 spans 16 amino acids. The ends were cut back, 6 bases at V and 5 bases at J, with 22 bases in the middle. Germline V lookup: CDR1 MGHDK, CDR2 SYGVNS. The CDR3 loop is CASSGRGVPRGYGYTF. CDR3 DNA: TGTGCCAGCAGCGGCCGGGGAGTGCCGAGGGGGTATGGCTACACCTTC.

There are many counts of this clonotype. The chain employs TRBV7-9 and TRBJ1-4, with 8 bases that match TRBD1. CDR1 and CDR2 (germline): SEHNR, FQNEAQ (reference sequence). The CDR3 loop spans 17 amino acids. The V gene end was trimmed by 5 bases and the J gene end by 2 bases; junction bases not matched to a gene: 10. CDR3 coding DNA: TGTGCCAGCAGCCCGCCGGGACAGGCCTCTACTAATGAAAAACTGTTTTTT. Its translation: CASSPPGQASTNEKLFF.

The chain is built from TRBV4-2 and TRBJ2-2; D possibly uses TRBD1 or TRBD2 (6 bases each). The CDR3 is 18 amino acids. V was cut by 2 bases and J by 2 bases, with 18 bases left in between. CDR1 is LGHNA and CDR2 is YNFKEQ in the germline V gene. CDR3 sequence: CASSQSQGGQGNTGELFF. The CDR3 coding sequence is TGTGCCAGCAGCCAATCCCAAGGGGGGCAGGGAAACACCGGGGAGCTGTTTTTT.

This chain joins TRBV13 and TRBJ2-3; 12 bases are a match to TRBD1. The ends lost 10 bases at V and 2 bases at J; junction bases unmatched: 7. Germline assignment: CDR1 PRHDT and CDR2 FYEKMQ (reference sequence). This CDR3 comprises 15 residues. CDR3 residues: CATPGTGGTTDTQYF. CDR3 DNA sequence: TGTGCCACACCCGGGACAGGGGGCACCACAGATACGCAGTATTTT.

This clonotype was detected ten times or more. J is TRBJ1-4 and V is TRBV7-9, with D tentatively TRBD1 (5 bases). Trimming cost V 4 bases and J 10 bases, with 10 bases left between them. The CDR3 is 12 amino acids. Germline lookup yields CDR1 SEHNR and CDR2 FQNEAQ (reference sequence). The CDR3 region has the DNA TGTGCCAGCAGCTCAGACAGTGTAAAACTGTTTTTT. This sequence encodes CASSSDSVKLFF. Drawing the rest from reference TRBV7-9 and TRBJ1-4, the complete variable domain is DTGVSQNPRHKITKRGQNVTFRCDPISEHNRLYWYRQTLGQGPEFLTYFQNEAQLEKSRLLSDRFSAERPKGSFSTLEIQRTEQGDSAMYLCASSSDSVKLFFGSGTQLSVL.

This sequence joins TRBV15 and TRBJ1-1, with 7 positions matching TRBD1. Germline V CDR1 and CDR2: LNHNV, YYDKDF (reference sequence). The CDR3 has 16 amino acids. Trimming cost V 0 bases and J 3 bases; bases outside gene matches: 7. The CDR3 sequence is CATSRDREGADTEAFF. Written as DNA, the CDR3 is TGTGCCACCAGCAGAGATCGTGAGGGGGCGGACACTGAAGCTTTCTTT.

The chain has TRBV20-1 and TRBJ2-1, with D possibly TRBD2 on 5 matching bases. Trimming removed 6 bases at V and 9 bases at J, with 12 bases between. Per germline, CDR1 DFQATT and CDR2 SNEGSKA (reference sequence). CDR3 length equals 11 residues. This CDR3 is CSAKGVPEQFF. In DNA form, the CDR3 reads TGCAGTGCGAAGGGAGTCCCTGAGCAGTTCTTC.

CDR3 DNA sequence: TGCAGTGCTAGAGATGGTTACAGCGATCAGCCCCAGCATTTT. This gives the protein CSARDGYSDQPQHF. This chain joins TRBV20-1 and TRBJ1-5; D gene unclear. Trimming pared 0 bases from V and 5 bases from J, leaving 11 bases between. CDR1 is DFQATT and CDR2 is SNEGSKA in the germline V gene (reference sequence). CDR3 size: 14 residues.

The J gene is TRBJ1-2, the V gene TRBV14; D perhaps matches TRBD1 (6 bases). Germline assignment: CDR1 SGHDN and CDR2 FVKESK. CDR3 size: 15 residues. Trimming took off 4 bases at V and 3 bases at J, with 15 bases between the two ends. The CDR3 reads CASSPAMGHYYGYTF. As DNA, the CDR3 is TGTGCCAGCAGCCCCGCCATGGGACATTACTATGGCTACACCTTC.

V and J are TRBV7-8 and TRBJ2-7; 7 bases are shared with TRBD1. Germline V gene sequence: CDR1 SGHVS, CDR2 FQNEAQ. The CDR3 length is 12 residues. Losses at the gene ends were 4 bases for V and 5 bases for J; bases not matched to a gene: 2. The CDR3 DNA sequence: TGTGCCAGCAGCTACGACAGGGACGAGCAGTACTTC. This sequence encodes CASSYDRDEQYF. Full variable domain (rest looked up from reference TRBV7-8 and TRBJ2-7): GAGVSQSPRYKVAKRGQDVALRCDPISGHVSLFWYQQALGQGPEFLTYFQNEAQLDKSGLPSDRFFAERPEGSVSTLKIQRTQQEDSAVYLCASSYDRDEQYFGPGTRLTVT.

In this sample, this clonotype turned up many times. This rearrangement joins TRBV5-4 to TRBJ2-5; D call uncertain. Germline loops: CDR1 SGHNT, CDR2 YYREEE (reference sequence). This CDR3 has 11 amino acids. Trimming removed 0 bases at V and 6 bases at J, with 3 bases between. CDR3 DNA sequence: TGTGCCAGCAGCTTGGCCCAGACCCAGTACTTC. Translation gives CASSLAQTQYF.

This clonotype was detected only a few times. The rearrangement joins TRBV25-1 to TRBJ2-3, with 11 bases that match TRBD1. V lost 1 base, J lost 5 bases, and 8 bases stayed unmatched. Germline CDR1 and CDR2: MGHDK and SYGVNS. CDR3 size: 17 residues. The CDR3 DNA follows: TGTGCCAGCAGTGAATCAACGGACAGGGGGCTAATAGATACGCAGTATTTT. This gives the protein CASSESTDRGLIDTQYF.

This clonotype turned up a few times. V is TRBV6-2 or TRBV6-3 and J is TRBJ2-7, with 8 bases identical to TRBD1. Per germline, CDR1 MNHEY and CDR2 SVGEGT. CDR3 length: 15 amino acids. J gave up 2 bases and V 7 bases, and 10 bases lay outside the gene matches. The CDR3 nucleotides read TGTGCCAGCACCCACGCCGGGACAGGCACCTACGAGCAGTACTTC. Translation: CASTHAGTGTYEQYF.

The chain's CDR3 is CASSLGRTGNTDTQYF. As DNA, the CDR3 is TGCGCCAGCAGCTTGGGTAGGACAGGGAACACAGATACGCAGTATTTT. The rearrangement joins TRBV5-1 to TRBJ2-3; 8 nucleotides align to TRBD1. CDR1 SGHRS and CDR2 YFSETQ come from the germline V gene. V gave up 0 bases and J gave up 2 bases; unmatched junction bases: 5. The CDR3 is 16 amino acids.

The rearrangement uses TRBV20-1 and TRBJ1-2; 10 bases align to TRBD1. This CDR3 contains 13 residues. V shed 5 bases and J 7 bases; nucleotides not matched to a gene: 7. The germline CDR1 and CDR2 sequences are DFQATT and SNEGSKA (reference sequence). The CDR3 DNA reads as TGCAGTGCTGGCCGGGACAGGGGAAGTGGCTACACCTTC. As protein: CSAGRDRGSGYTF.

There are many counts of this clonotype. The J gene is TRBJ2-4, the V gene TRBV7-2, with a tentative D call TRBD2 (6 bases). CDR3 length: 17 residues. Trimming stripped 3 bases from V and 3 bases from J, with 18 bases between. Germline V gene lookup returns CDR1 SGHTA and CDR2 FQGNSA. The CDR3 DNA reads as TGTGCCAGCAGCTTGGTGGGACTCCGAGAGGGCAAAAACATTCAGTACTTC. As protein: CASSLVGLREGKNIQYF.

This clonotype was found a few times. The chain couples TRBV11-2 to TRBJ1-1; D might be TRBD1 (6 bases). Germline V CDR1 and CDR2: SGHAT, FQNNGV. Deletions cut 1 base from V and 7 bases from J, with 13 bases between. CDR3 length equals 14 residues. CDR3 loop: CASSLGMGAYEAFF. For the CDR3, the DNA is TGTGCCAGCAGCTTAGGAATGGGGGCTTATGAAGCTTTCTTT.

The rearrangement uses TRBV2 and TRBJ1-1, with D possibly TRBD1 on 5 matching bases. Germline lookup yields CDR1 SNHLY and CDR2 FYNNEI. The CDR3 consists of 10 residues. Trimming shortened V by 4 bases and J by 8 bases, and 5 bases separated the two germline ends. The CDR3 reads CASSGQEAFF. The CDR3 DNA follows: TGTGCCAGCAGTGGACAGGAAGCTTTCTTT.

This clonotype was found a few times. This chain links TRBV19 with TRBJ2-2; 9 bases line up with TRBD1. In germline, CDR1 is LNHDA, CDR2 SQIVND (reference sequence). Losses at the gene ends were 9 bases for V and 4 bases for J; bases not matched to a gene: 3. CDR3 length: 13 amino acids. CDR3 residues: CASGTGFTGELFF. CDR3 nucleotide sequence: TGTGCCAGCGGGACAGGGTTCACCGGGGAGCTGTTTTTT.

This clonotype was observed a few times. As DNA, the CDR3 is TGTGCCTGGAGTAGGAGCGGGGGGGCCACCGGGGAGCTGTTTTTT. The encoded protein is CAWSRSGGATGELFF. This chain joins TRBV30 and TRBJ2-2; 10 bases line up with TRBD2. The germline V gene has CDR1 GTSNPN and CDR2 SVGIG (reference sequence). V shed 2 bases and J 4 bases; nucleotides not matched to a gene: 4. The length of the CDR3 is 15 residues. The full variable domain, its missing parts supplied by reference TRBV30 and TRBJ2-2, is SQTIHQWPATLVQPVGSPLSLECTVEGTSNPNLYWYRQAAGRGLQLLFYSVGIGQISSEVPQNLSASRPQDRQFILSSKKLLLSDSGFYLCAWSRSGGATGELFFGEGSRLTVL.

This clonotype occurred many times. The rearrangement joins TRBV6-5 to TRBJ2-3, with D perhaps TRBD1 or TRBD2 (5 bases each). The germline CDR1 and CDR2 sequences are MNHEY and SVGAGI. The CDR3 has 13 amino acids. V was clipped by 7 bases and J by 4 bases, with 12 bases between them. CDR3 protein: CASNGAVADTQYF. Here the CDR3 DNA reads TGTGCCAGCAACGGGGCGGTCGCAGATACGCAGTATTTT.

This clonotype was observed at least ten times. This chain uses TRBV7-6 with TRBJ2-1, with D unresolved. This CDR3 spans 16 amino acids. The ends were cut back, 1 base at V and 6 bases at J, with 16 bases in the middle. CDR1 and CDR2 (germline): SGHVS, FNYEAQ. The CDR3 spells CASSLGTFGRSNEQFF. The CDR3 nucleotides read TGTGCCAGCAGCTTAGGTACTTTCGGTCGCTCCAATGAGCAGTTCTTC. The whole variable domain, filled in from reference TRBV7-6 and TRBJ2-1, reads GAGVSQSPRYKVTKRGQDVALRCDPISGHVSLYWYRQALGQGPEFLTYFNYEAQQDKSGLPNDRFSAERPEGSISTLTIQRTEQRDSAMYRCASSLGTFGRSNEQFFGPGTRLTVL.

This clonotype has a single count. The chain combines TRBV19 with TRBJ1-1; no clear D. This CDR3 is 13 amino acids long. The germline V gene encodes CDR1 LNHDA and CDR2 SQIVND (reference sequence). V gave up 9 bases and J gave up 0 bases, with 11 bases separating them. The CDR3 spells CARSRSLNTEAFF. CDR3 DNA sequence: TGTGCCAGAAGTCGCTCACTGAACACTGAAGCTTTCTTT. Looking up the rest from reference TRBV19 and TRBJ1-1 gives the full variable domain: DGGITQSPKYLFRKEGQNVTLSCEQNLNHDAMYWYRQDPGQGLRLIYYSQIVNDFQKGDIAEGYSVSREKKESFPLTVTSAQKNPTAFYLCARSRSLNTEAFFGQGTRLTVV.

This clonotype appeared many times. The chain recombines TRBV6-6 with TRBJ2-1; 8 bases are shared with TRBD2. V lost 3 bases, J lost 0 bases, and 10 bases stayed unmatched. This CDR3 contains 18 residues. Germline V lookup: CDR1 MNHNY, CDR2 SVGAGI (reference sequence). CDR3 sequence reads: CASSYPRGDRSSYNEQFF. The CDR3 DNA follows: TGTGCCAGCAGTTATCCGCGGGGGGACCGGAGCTCCTACAATGAGCAGTTCTTC.

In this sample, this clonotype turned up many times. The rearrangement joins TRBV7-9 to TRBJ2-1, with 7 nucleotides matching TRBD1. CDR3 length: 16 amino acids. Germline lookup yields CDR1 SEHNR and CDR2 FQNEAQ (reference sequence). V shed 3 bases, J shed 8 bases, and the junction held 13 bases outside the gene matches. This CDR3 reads CASSLTTGAFGDEQFF. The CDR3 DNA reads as TGTGCCAGCAGCTTGACAACAGGGGCATTTGGTGATGAGCAGTTCTTC.

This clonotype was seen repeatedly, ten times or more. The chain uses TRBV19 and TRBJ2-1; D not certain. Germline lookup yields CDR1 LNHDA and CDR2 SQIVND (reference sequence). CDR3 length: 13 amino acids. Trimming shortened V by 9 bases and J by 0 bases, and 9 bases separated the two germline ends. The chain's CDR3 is CASSLSSYNEQFF. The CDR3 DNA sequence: TGTGCCAGCAGCTTAAGCTCCTACAATGAGCAGTTCTTC.

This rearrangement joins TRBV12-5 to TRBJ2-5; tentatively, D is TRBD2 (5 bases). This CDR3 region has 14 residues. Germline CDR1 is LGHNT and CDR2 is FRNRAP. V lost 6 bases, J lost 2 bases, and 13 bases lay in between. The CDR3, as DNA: TGTGCTAGTGGCTCCACCGGGATTCAAGAGACCCAGTACTTC. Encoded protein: CASGSTGIQETQYF.

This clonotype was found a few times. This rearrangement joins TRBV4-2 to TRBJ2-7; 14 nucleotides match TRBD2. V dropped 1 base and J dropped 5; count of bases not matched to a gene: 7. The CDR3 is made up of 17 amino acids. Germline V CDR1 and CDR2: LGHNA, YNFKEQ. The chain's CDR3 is CASSQGLAGGPLDEQYF. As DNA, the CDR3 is TGTGCCAGCAGCCAAGGACTAGCGGGGGGGCCACTTGACGAGCAGTACTTC.

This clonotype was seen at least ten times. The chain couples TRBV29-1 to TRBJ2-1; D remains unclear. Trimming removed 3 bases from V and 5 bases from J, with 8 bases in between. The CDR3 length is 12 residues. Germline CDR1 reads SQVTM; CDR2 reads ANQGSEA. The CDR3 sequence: CSVEKLNNEQFF. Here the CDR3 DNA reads TGCAGCGTTGAGAAACTAAACAATGAGCAGTTCTTC.

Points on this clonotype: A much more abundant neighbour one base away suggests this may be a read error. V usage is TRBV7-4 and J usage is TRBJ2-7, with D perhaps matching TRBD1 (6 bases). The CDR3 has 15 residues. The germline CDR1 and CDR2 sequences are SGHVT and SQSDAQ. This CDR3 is CASSFPRTDSCEQYF. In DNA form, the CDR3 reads TGTGCCAGCAGCTTCCCTAGGACAGACTCCTGCGAGCAGTACTTC.

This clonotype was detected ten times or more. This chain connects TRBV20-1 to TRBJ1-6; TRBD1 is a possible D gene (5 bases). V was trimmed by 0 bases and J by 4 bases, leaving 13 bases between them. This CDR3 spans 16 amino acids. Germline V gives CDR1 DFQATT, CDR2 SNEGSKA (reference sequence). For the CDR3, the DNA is TGCAGTGCTAGAGATGGGGGGGTTCGGTATAATTCACCCCTCCACTTT. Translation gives CSARDGGVRYNSPLHF.